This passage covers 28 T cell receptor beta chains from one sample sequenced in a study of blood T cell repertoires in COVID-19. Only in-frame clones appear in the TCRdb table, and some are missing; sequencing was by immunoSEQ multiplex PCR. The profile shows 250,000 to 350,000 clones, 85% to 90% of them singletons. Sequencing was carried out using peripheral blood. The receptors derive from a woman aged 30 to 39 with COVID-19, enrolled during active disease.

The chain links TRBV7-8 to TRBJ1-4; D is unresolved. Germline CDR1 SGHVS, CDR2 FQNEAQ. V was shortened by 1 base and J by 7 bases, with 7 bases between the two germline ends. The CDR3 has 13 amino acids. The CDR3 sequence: CASSLGRVEKLFF. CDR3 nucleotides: TGTGCCAGCAGCTTAGGGAGGGTTGAAAAACTGTTTTTT.

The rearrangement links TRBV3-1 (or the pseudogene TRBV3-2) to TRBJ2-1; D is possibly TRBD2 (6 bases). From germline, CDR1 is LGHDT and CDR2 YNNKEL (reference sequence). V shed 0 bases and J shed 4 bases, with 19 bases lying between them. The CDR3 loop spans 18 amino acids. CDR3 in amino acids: CASSQESGGLTFYNEQFF. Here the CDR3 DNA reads TGTGCCAGCAGCCAAGAGTCCGGGGGTCTAACGTTTTACAATGAGCAGTTCTTC.

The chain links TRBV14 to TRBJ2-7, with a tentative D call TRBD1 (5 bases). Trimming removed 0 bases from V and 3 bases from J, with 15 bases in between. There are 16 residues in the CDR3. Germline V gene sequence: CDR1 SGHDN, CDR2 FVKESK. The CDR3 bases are TGTGCCAGCAGCCAAGATCTTGGACATCCAAACTACGAGCAGTACTTC. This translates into CASSQDLGHPNYEQYF.

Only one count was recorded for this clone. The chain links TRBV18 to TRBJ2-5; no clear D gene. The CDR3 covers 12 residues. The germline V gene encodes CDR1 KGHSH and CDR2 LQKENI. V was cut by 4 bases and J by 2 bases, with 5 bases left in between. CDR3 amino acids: CASSLGQETQYF. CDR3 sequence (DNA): TGTGCCAGCTCACTCGGTCAAGAGACCCAGTACTTC.

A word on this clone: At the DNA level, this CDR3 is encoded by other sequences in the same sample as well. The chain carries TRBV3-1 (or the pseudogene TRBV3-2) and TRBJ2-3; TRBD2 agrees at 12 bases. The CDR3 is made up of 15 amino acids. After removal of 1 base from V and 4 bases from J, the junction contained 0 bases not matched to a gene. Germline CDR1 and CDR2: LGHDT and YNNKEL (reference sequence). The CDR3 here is CASSQGLAGADTQYF. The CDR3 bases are TGTGCCAGCAGCCAAGGACTAGCGGGAGCAGATACGCAGTATTTT.

CDR3 nucleotide sequence: TGCGCCAGCAGCTTGGGTACTTGGGGAGGTGGCACTGAAGCTTTCTTT. Translating gives CASSLGTWGGGTEAFF. V gene TRBV5-1 combines with J gene TRBJ1-1, with D uncertain. CDR1 and CDR2 from the germline V gene are SGHRS and YFSETQ. Trimming left V 0 bases short and J 4 bases short, with 16 bases between. CDR3 length: 16 residues.

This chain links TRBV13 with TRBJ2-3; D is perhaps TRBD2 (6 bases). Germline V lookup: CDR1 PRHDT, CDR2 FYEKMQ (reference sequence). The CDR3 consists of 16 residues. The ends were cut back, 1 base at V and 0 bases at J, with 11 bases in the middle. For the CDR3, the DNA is TGTGCCAGCAGCTTAGAAGAGCGGGTTAGCACAGATACGCAGTATTTT. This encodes CASSLEERVSTDTQYF. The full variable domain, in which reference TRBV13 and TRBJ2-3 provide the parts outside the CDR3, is AAGVIQSPRHLIKEKRETATLKCYPIPRHDTVYWYQQGPGQDPQFLISFYEKMQSDKGSIPDRFSAQQFSDYHSELNMSSLELGDSALYFCASSLEERVSTDTQYFGPGTRLTVL.

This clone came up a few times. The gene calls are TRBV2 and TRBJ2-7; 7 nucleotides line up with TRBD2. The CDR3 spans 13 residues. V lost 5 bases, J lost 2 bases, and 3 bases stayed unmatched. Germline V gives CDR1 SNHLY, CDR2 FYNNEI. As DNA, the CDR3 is TGTGCCAGCAGTCCCGGACTAGCCTACGAGCAGTACTTC. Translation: CASSPGLAYEQYF.

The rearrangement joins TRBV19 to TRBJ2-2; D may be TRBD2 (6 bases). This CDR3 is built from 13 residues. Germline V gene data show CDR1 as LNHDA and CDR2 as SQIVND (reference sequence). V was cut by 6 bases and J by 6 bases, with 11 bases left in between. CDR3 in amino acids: CASSFREAGELFF. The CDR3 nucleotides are TGTGCCAGTAGCTTCAGGGAGGCCGGGGAGCTGTTTTTT.

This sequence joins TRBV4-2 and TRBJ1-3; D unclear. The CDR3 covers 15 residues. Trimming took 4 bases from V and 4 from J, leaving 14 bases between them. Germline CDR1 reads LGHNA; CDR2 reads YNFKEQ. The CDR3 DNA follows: TGTGCCAGCAGCCTTTTTGGAGGGAAAGGAAACACCATATATTTT. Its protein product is CASSLFGGKGNTIYF.

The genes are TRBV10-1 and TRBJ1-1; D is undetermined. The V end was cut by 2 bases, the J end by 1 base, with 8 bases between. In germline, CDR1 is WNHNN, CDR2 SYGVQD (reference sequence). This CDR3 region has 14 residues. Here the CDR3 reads CASSEGGPNTEAFF. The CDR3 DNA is TGCGCCAGCAGTGAGGGAGGTCCGAACACTGAAGCTTTCTTT.

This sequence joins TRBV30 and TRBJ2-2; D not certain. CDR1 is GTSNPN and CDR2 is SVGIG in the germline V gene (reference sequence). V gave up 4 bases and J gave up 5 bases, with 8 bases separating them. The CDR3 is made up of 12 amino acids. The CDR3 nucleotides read TGTGCCTGGACCCTCGGGACCGGGGAGCTGTTTTTT. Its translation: CAWTLGTGELFF.

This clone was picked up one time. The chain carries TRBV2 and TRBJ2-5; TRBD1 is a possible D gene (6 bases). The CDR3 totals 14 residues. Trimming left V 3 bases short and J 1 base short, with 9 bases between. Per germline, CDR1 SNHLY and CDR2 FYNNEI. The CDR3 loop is CASSDWTAQETQYF. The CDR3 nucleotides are TGTGCCAGCAGTGATTGGACAGCCCAAGAGACCCAGTACTTC.

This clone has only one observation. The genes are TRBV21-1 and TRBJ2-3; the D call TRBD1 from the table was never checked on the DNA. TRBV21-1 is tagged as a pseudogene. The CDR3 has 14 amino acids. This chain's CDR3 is CASSLVTGGATQYF. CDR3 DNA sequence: TGTGCCAGCAGCCTCGTTACAGGGGGTGCTACGCAGTATTTT.

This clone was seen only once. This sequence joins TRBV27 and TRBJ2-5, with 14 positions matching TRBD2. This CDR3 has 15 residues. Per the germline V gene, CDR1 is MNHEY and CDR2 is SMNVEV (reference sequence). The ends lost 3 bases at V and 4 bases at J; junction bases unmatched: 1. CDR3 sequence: CASSFGTSGRETQYF. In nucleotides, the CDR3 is TGTGCCAGCAGTTTCGGGACTAGCGGGAGAGAGACCCAGTACTTC.

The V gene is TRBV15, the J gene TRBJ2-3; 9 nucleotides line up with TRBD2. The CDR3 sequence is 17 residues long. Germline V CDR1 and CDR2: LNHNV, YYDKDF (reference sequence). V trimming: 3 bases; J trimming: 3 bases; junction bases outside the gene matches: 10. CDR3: CATSRREGGRRTDTQYF. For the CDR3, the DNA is TGTGCCACCAGCAGGCGGGAGGGGGGCCGGAGGACAGATACGCAGTATTTT.

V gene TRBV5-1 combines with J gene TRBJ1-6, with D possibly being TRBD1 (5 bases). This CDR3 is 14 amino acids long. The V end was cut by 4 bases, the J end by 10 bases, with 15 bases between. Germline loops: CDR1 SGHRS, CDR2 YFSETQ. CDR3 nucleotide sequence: TGCGCCAGCAGCCCCAGGGAACACGGATCACCCCTCCACTTT. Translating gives CASSPREHGSPLHF.

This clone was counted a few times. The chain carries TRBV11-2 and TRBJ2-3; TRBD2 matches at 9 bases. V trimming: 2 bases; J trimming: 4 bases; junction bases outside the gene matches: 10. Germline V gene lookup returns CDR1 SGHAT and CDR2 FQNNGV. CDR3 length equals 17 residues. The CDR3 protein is CASSLISAGGMADTQYF. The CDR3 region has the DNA TGTGCCAGCAGCTTAATCTCGGCGGGGGGGATGGCAGATACGCAGTATTTT.

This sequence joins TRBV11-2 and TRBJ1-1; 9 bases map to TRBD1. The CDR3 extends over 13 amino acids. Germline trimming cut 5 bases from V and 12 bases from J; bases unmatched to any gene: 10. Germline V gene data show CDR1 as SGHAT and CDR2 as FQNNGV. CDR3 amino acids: CASSATGTGKSFF. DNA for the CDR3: TGTGCCAGCAGCGCCACCGGGACAGGGAAGTCTTTCTTT.

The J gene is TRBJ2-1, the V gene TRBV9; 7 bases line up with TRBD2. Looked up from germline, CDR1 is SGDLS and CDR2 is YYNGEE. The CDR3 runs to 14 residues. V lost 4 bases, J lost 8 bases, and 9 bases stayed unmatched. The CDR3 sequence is CASSPRGLIDEQFF. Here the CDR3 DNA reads TGTGCCAGCAGCCCTCGGGGACTAATCGATGAGCAGTTCTTC.

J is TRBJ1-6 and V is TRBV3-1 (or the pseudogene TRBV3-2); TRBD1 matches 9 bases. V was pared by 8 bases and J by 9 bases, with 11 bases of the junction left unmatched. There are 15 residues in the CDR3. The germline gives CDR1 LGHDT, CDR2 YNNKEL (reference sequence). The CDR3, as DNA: TGTGCCAGCGATCTGGGACAGGGATCGGGTTCACCCCTCCACTTT. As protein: CASDLGQGSGSPLHF.

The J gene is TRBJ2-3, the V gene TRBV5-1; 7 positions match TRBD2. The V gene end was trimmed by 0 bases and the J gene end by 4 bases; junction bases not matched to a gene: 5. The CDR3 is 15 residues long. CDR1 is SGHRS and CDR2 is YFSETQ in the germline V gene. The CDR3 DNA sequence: TGCGCCAGCAGCTTGGTGTGGGAGGGGTCAGATACGCAGTATTTT. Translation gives CASSLVWEGSDTQYF.

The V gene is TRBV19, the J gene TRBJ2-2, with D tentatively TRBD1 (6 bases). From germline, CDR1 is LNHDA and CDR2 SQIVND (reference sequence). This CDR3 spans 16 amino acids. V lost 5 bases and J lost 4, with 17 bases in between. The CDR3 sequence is CASSPQPGVSTGELFF. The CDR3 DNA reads TGTGCCAGTAGTCCCCAGCCAGGGGTTAGCACCGGGGAGCTGTTTTTT.

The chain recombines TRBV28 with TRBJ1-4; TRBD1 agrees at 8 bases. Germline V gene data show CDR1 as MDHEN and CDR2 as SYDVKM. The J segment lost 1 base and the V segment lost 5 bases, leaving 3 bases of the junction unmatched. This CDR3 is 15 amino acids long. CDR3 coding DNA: TGTGCCAGCAGTACTACAGGGGGAACTAATGAAAAACTGTTTTTT. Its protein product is CASSTTGGTNEKLFF. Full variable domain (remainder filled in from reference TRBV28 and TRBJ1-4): DVKVTQSSRYLVKRTGEKVFLECVQDMDHENMFWYRQDPGLGLRLIYFSYDVKMKEKGDIPEGYSVSREKKERFSLILESASTNQTSMYLCASSTTGGTNEKLFFGSGTQLSVL.

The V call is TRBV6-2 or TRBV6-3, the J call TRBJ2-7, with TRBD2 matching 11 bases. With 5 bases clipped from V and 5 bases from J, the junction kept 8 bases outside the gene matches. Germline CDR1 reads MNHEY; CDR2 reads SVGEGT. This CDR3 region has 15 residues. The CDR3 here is CASSHRTSGFHEQYF. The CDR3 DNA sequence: TGTGCCAGCAGTCACCGGACTAGCGGGTTCCACGAGCAGTACTTC.

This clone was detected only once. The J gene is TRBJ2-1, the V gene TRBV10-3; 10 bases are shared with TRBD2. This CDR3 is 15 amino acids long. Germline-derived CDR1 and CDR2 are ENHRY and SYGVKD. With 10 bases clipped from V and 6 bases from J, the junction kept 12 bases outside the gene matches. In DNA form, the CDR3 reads TGTGCCACCTCAACCACTAGCGGGAAGGTCAATGAGCAGTTCTTC. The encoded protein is CATSTTSGKVNEQFF.

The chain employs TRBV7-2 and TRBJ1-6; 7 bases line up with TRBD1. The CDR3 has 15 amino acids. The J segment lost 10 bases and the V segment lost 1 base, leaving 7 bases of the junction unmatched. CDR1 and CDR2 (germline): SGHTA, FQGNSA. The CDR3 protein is CASSLGTGVGSPLHF. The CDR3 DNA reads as TGTGCCAGCAGCTTAGGTACAGGGGTAGGATCACCCCTCCACTTT.

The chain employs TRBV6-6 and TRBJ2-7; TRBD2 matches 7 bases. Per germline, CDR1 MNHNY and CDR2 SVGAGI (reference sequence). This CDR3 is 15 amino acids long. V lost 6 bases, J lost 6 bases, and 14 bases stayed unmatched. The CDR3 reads CASRSGWEGLPEQYF. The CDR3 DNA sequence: TGTGCCAGCAGGTCAGGGTGGGAGGGCCTTCCCGAGCAGTACTTC.